This T cell receptor beta chain was identified in a study of blood T cell repertoires in COVID-19 (dated by TCRdb to the early 2020s). The study in broad terms: Samples from collaborators originated in the United States, Italy and Spain and spanned both the acute and convalescent phases of COVID-19. The repertoires were made available in a free public database intended to serve as a resource for research on the immune response to SARS-CoV-2. Samples were obtained from the ongoing ImmuneRACE study (first 160 participants) and from some 1,300 subjects provided by 6 global collaborators. The sample metadata nearly always contained a de-identified subject ID, COVID-19 status, age in years and sex. Where available, HLA class I and class II types were obtained from metadata supplied by the sample provider rather than from assay-based typing. The dataset comprised deeply sampled blood TCRbeta repertoires from subjects exposed to, actively infected with, or recovered from COVID-19. The prospective study material was composed of cDNA or gDNA derived from T cells, B-cell-depleted T cells, or PBMCs. Points the paper makes about the study in general: The quantity of clinical and demographic metadata differed by source and by participant and was supplied without curation.

TCRbeta CDR3 regions were amplified from genomic DNA using the immunoSEQ Assay, a bias-controlled multiplex PCR. The paper's data handling went like this. The number of nucleated cells in each sample was estimated by amplification of reference gene primers within the assay. To quantify the absolute abundance of each unique TCRbeta CDR3 rearrangement, sequence reads were collapsed and filtered. Productive Simpson clonality was computed per sample as the square root of Simpson's diversity index over productive rearrangements. The table was pulled from immuneACCESS by TCRdb, which kept in-frame rearrangements only. Such tables lose some clones; where checked, under half of the loss comes from unresolved V genes, and the rest has no known cause. The DNA gave D and trimming, while V, J and clone size come from that table. In all, the sample holds roughly 500,000 clones, and around 87% of those were seen once. The top ten hold 1.5% to 2% of the sample.

A word on this clone: Its antigen is currently not known. No much larger clone exists at a distance of one base, and base qualities are not known.

In the prospective study, participants were roughly 18 to 100 years old, resided in about two dozen geographic areas of the United States, and were enrolled through a virtual design. To assign participants to cohorts, the prospective study relied on clinical history that participants themselves reported in a screening survey and a study questionnaire. ImmuneRACE Cohort 3 recovered participants were defined by two consecutive negative NP/OP PCR tests, healthcare professional clearance, or symptom resolution. Each participant in the prospective study had whole blood, serum and a nasopharyngeal or oropharyngeal swab collected by mobile phlebotomists. Over a roughly two-month period, participants in the prospective study had the option of providing additional blood draws and questionnaires. Before DNA extraction, prospective study blood samples were shipped either frozen or at room temperature. From the cysteine up to the phenylalanine, the CDR3 has a length of 15 residues. Just CDR3 DNA is preserved here, 45 bases in frame from base 1. Germline trimming: 1 base from V, 6 bases from J; junction bases outside gene matches: 9. The germline V gene provides CDR1 SGHVS and CDR2 FQNEAQ.

The sequencing sample was made of PBMCs or T cells enriched from blood (not recorded which). The rearrangement joined TRBV7-8 to TRBJ2-7; TRBD2 agrees with 7 junctional bases. This TCR was recovered from a woman aged 40 to 55 who had recovered from COVID-19. The CDR3 has the sequence CASSLGAGVGLEQYF. The DNA sequence reads TGTGCCAGCAGCTTAGGTGCGGGAGTGGGCCTCGAGCAGTACTTC.